A single sample gave rise to the 19 T cell receptor beta chains below, sequenced in a study of CD4 T cells in relation to SARS-CoV-2 and coronaviruses. Clones were sequenced by immunoSEQ multiplex PCR, and TCRdb holds only the in-frame ones, with some missing. Of fewer than 35,000 clones listed, about 76% were seen once; the top ten hold about 3.4%. Which antigens these TCRs recognize remains unknown. Sequenced sample: memory CD4+ T cells from PBMCs, cultured in vitro. These receptors came from an adult with COVID-19.

The chain joins TRBV24-1 to TRBJ2-3; D uncertain. V lost 10 bases and J lost 0, with 10 bases in between. Germline CDR1 KGHDR, CDR2 SFDVKD. The CDR3 runs 13 residues. The CDR3 reads CATQKPSTDTQYF. The CDR3 coding sequence is TGTGCCACGCAGAAACCTAGCACAGATACGCAGTATTTT.

V is TRBV10-3 and J is TRBJ1-5; D gene ambiguous. The CDR3 runs 13 residues. Trimming removed 1 base from V and 5 bases from J, with 6 bases in between. The germline V gene has CDR1 ENHRY and CDR2 SYGVKD. The CDR3 sequence is CAISEFTDQPQHF. The CDR3 nucleotides read TGTGCCATCAGTGAGTTTACGGATCAGCCCCAGCATTTT.

The chain recombines TRBV28 with TRBJ2-3; D gene uncertain. V shed 3 bases and J shed 2 bases, with 3 bases lying between them. Germline CDR1 reads MDHEN; CDR2 reads SYDVKM. The CDR3 loop spans 12 amino acids. CDR3 coding DNA: TGTGCCAGCAGTTTGGTCACAGATACGCAGTATTTT. Translated: CASSLVTDTQYF.

The gene calls are TRBV5-1 and TRBJ1-6, with TRBD1 matching 10 bases. The germline gives CDR1 SGHRS, CDR2 YFSETQ. The CDR3 runs 16 residues. V dropped 4 bases and J dropped 9; count of bases not matched to a gene: 10. The CDR3 is CASSPGQTGGFSPLHF. CDR3 DNA: TGCGCCAGCAGCCCCGGACAGACAGGGGGCTTTTCACCCCTCCACTTT.

This chain uses TRBV11-2 with TRBJ2-1; D is possibly TRBD2 (5 bases). V shed 7 bases and J shed 6 bases, with 13 bases lying between them. The CDR3 totals 13 residues. Germline loops: CDR1 SGHAT, CDR2 FQNNGV. This chain's CDR3 is CASTKLAPNEQFF. The CDR3 DNA is TGTGCCAGCACCAAGCTAGCCCCCAATGAGCAGTTCTTC.

This clone was recorded once. V gene TRBV7-2 combines with J gene TRBJ1-1; D is unresolved. V lost 1 base and J 5 bases, leaving 11 bases between the germline ends. CDR1 SGHTA and CDR2 FQGNSA come from the germline V gene. The CDR3 length is 14 residues. CDR3 sequence reads: CASSLGPRGTEAFF. The CDR3 DNA is TGTGCCAGCAGCTTAGGTCCAAGAGGAACTGAAGCTTTCTTT. The full variable domain, with the rest looked up from reference TRBV7-2 and TRBJ1-1, is GAGVSQSPSNKVTEKGKDVELRCDPISGHTALYWYRQSLGQGLEFLIYFQGNSAPDKSGLPSDRFSAERTGGSVSTLTIQRTQQEDSAVYLCASSLGPRGTEAFFGQGTRLTVV.

The chain joins TRBV7-9 to TRBJ2-1; 11 bases agree with TRBD2. Trimming at V came to 3 bases and at J to 3 bases, leaving 7 bases not matched to a gene. The CDR3 runs 17 residues. Germline CDR1 is SEHNR and CDR2 is FQNEAQ (reference sequence). The CDR3 spells CASSLGRLAGHYNEQFF. The DNA for the CDR3 is TGTGCCAGCAGCTTGGGGAGACTAGCGGGACACTACAATGAGCAGTTCTTC. The variable domain in full, with the rest retrieved from reference TRBV7-9 and TRBJ2-1, is DTGVSQNPRHKITKRGQNVTFRCDPISEHNRLYWYRQTLGQGPEFLTYFQNEAQLEKSRLLSDRFSAERPKGSFSTLEIQRTEQGDSAMYLCASSLGRLAGHYNEQFFGPGTRLTVL.

The gene calls are TRBV9 and TRBJ2-6; D gene unclear. V was trimmed by 2 bases and J by 1 base, leaving 10 bases between them. The CDR3 is 16 residues long. The germline V gene has CDR1 SGDLS and CDR2 YYNGEE. The CDR3 here is CASSVWSTSGANVLTF. In DNA, the CDR3 is TGTGCCAGCAGCGTGTGGTCGACTTCTGGGGCCAACGTCCTGACTTTC.

The chain links TRBV29-1 to TRBJ1-2; 7 bases align to TRBD1. With 5 bases clipped from V and 8 bases from J, the junction kept 5 bases outside the gene matches. CDR1 is SQVTM, CDR2 ANQGSEA, per germline. The CDR3 consists of 11 residues. Here the CDR3 reads CSVTGAGGYTF. The DNA of the CDR3 is TGCAGCGTTACAGGGGCGGGAGGCTACACCTTC.

This sequence joins TRBV5-4 and TRBJ2-7; 7 nucleotides agree with TRBD2. The CDR3 loop spans 11 amino acids. J lost 6 bases, V lost 7 bases, and 4 bases had no gene match. Per the germline V gene, CDR1 is SGHNT and CDR2 is YYREEE (reference sequence). CDR3 amino acids: CASDSGAEQYF. The CDR3 bases are TGTGCCAGCGACAGCGGGGCCGAGCAGTACTTC.

This clone was detected only once. The chain uses TRBV5-1 and TRBJ2-2; the match to TRBD2 covers 10 bases. This CDR3 spans 14 amino acids. Unmatched junction bases numbered 4, after V lost 4 bases and J lost 7 bases. Germline CDR1 and CDR2: SGHRS and YFSETQ. CDR3 bases: TGCGCCAGCAGCGAAAGGACTAGCGGCGGGGAGCTGTTTTTT. Translating gives CASSERTSGGELFF.

The chain carries TRBV5-6 and TRBJ2-7; 10 nucleotides line up with TRBD1. V trimming: 0 bases; J trimming: 3 bases; junction bases outside the gene matches: 6. The CDR3 runs to 16 residues. Germline V lookup: CDR1 SGHDT, CDR2 YYEEEE. The CDR3 loop is CASSLGVRDRGYEQYF. The DNA of the CDR3 is TGTGCCAGCAGCTTGGGCGTTCGGGACAGGGGCTACGAGCAGTACTTC.

This clone showed up just once. This chain uses TRBV5-4 with TRBJ2-2; D gene ambiguous. CDR1 SGHNT and CDR2 YYREEE come from the germline V gene (reference sequence). Trimming took off 4 bases at V and 2 bases at J, with 12 bases between the two ends. The CDR3 spans 15 residues. CDR3 sequence reads: CASSPGFGNTGELFF. The DNA for the CDR3 is TGTGCCAGCAGCCCGGGTTTCGGAAACACCGGGGAGCTGTTTTTT.

The V call is TRBV7-2, the J call TRBJ2-2; TRBD2 agrees at 9 bases. Germline V CDR1 and CDR2: SGHTA, FQGNSA. Trimming cost V 5 bases and J 0 bases; bases outside gene matches: 4. The CDR3 has 16 residues. The CDR3 DNA is TGTGCCAGCAGCCCTAGCGGGACGGCGAACACCGGGGAGCTGTTTTTT. Its protein product is CASSPSGTANTGELFF.

CDR3 in amino acids: CASSVSTDYGYTF. DNA for the CDR3: TGTGCCAGCAGTGTATCGACAGACTATGGCTACACCTTC. The chain carries TRBV12-3 or TRBV12-4 and TRBJ1-2; D might be TRBD1 (5 bases). The CDR3 extends over 13 amino acids. Trimming removed 5 bases at V and 3 bases at J, with 10 bases between.

The V call is TRBV5-4, the J call TRBJ2-7; D is undetermined. The CDR3 runs to 15 residues. CDR1 is SGHNT and CDR2 is YYREEE in the germline V gene (reference sequence). V shed 1 base and J shed 5 bases, with 16 bases lying between them. DNA for the CDR3: TGTGCCAGCAGCTTGTTGGTAGGGAACTACGACGAGCAGTACTTC. It specifies CASSLLVGNYDEQYF.

The rearrangement links TRBV14 to TRBJ2-2; possibly TRBD2 for D (7 bases). Germline V gene lookup returns CDR1 SGHDN and CDR2 FVKESK. The CDR3 runs 15 residues. Trimming took off 1 base at V and 7 bases at J, with 13 bases between the two ends. The CDR3 sequence is CASSQGRGAHGELFF. CDR3 nucleotide sequence: TGTGCCAGCAGCCAAGGACGGGGGGCGCACGGGGAGCTGTTTTTT.

In its sample, this clone ranks as medium-sized. The genes are TRBV20-1 and TRBJ2-1, with 10 bases matching TRBD2. The CDR3 is 11 amino acids. The J segment lost 10 bases and the V segment lost 8 bases, leaving 5 bases of the junction unmatched. Germline CDR1 and CDR2: DFQATT and SNEGSKA (reference sequence). CDR3 nucleotides: TGCAGTCTTGATAGCGGGAGGGAGCAGTTCTTC. It yields the protein CSLDSGREQFF.

This clone was seen more than once but under ten times. In DNA form, the CDR3 reads TGTGCCAGCGTAGAAGGCCTCGCGACCACCTACGAGCAGTACTTC. Protein: CASVEGLATTYEQYF. The chain joins TRBV28 to TRBJ2-7; D is ambiguous. The V gene lost 8 bases and the J gene lost 2 bases, with 19 bases spanning the gap. The CDR3 has 15 residues. Germline lookup yields CDR1 MDHEN and CDR2 SYDVKM.